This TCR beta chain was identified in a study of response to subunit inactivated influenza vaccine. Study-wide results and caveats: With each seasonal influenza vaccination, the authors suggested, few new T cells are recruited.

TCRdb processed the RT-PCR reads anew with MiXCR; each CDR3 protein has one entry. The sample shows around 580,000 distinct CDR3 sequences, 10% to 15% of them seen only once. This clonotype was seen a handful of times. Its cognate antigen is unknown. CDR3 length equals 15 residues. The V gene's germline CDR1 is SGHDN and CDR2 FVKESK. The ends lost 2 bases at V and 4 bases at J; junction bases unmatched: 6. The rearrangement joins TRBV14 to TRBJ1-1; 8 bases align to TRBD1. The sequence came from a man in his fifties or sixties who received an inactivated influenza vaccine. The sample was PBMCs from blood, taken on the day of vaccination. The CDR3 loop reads CASSQQGAIFTEAFF. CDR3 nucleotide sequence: TGTGCCAGCAGCCAACAGGGGGCGATTTTCACTGAAGCTTTCTTT.